The following is a T cell receptor (beta chain) sequence with its context. Per germline, CDR1 LNHDA and CDR2 SQIVND (reference sequence). CDR3 length: 14 residues. Trimming left V 10 bases short and J 0 bases short, with 12 bases between. The record originates from a study of blood T cell repertoires in COVID-19. As handled by the study authors: Reference gene primer amplification in the assay estimated nucleated cell counts. Sequencing was performed with immunoSEQ multiplex PCR; in TCRdb, only in-frame clones are kept and a portion is missing. V, J and clone size are taken as reported in that table, and D and trimming were inferred from the DNA itself. The table lists about 87,000 clones, roughly four fifths of them singletons.

This chain joins TRBV19 and TRBJ2-2; D is perhaps TRBD2 (5 bases). The sequencing input was peripheral blood. This clonotype was sampled from a woman aged 70-85 years with acute or convalescent COVID-19. The CDR3 DNA is TGTGCCACCATGGCGGGCTCGAACACCGGGGAGCTGTTTTTT. It is translated as CATMAGSNTGELFF.